A single sample is the source of the 25 T cell receptor beta chains below, sequenced in a study of identifying expanded T cells in peripheral blood (dated by TCRdb to between 2018 and 2021). Library method: the immunoSEQ multiplex PCR assay. As stored in TCRdb, this immuneACCESS dataset retains in-frame rearrangements with V and J assigned. A fraction of the clones does not appear; measured against another copy, unresolved V genes explain less than half of the discrepancy, and the remainder lacks a known reason. The sample has about 94,000 clones on record, roughly 88% of them singletons. Of the sample, about 6% is held by the ten largest clones. The sequencing input was blood. The receptors stem from a person between 18 and 75 years old in good health.

The count of this clone is one. The gene calls are TRBV19 and TRBJ1-5; 8 bases map to TRBD1. Trimming removed 6 bases from V and 5 bases from J; junction bases left unmatched: 15. Germline V CDR1 and CDR2: LNHDA, SQIVND (reference sequence). This CDR3 comprises 17 residues. In nucleotides, the CDR3 is TGTGCCAGTAGGAAGTGGACAGGGTTCTCCCGGGATCAGCCCCAGCATTTT. Its translation is CASRKWTGFSRDQPQHF.

CDR3: CAWRGTSGGRTQYF. CDR3 sequence (DNA): TGTGCCTGGAGGGGGACTAGCGGGGGCCGGACCCAGTACTTC. This chain links TRBV30 with TRBJ2-5; TRBD2 matches at 14 bases. Trimming removed 3 bases from V and 7 bases from J; junction bases left unmatched: 4. This CDR3 comprises 14 residues. Germline V gene data show CDR1 as GTSNPN and CDR2 as SVGIG (reference sequence). The full variable domain, its missing parts supplied by reference TRBV30 and TRBJ2-5, is SQTIHQWPATLVQPVGSPLSLECTVEGTSNPNLYWYRQAAGRGLQLLFYSVGIGQISSEVPQNLSASRPQDRQFILSSKKLLLSDSGFYLCAWRGTSGGRTQYFGPGTRLLVL.

The chain has TRBV4-1 and TRBJ1-3, with unresolved D. The CDR3 is made up of 17 amino acids. Germline lookup yields CDR1 MGHRA and CDR2 YSYEKL. Trimming removed 0 bases from V and 4 bases from J, with 16 bases in between. CDR3 in amino acids: CASSQDGAGFAGNTIYF. CDR3 DNA: TGCGCCAGCAGCCAAGATGGCGCGGGCTTCGCGGGAAACACCATATATTTT.

This sequence joins TRBV15 and TRBJ1-6; D uncertain. Germline V gene data show CDR1 as LNHNV and CDR2 as YYDKDF (reference sequence). This CDR3 is 15 amino acids long. V was cut by 0 bases and J by 6 bases, with 9 bases left in between. The CDR3 bases are TGTGCCACCAGCAGAGAGCGGGATAGTAATTCACCCCTCCACTTT. Its protein is CATSRERDSNSPLHF.

The chain employs TRBV7-2 and TRBJ2-3; D is unresolved. Trimming took 5 bases from V and 7 from J, leaving 10 bases between them. The CDR3 is made up of 12 amino acids. Germline loops: CDR1 SGHTA, CDR2 FQGNSA. CDR3 bases: TGTGCCAGCAGCCCCGGTCGGAATACGCAGTATTTT. It yields the protein CASSPGRNTQYF.

This chain connects TRBV19 to TRBJ2-1; possibly TRBD1 or TRBD2 for D (5 bases each). Trimming took 6 bases from V and 0 from J, leaving 12 bases between them. The CDR3 spans 15 residues. In germline, CDR1 is LNHDA, CDR2 SQIVND (reference sequence). CDR3 bases: TGTGCCAGTAGGACTGCAGGGAGCTCCTACAATGAGCAGTTCTTC. Encoded protein: CASRTAGSSYNEQFF.

The V and J genes are TRBV7-9 and TRBJ2-3, with a possible D match to TRBD2 (6 bases). The CDR3 length is 16 residues. Trimming stripped 7 bases from V and 3 bases from J, with 20 bases between. Germline loops: CDR1 SEHNR, CDR2 FQNEAQ (reference sequence). CDR3 DNA sequence: TGTGCCAGCACCCCTTTTCGGGAGAGGTTGACAGATACGCAGTATTTT. It encodes CASTPFRERLTDTQYF.

The rearrangement joins TRBV6-5 to TRBJ2-7; the D call may be TRBD1 or TRBD2 (5 bases each). This CDR3 spans 11 amino acids. The V gene's germline CDR1 is MNHEY and CDR2 SVGAGI. V lost 3 bases to trimming and J lost 8 bases, with 8 bases between them. The DNA of the CDR3 is TGTGCCAGCAGTTATCCGGGACAGCAGTACTTC. Amino acid sequence: CASSYPGQQYF.

This chain uses TRBV10-1 with TRBJ2-1; TRBD2 matches at 8 bases. The germline V gene has CDR1 WNHNN and CDR2 SYGVQD (reference sequence). Losses at the gene ends were 0 bases for V and 4 bases for J; bases not matched to a gene: 2. There are 15 residues in the CDR3. The CDR3 reads CASSESRGGYNEQFF. The CDR3 region has the DNA TGCGCCAGCAGTGAGTCCCGGGGGGGGTACAATGAGCAGTTCTTC.

Here the CDR3 DNA reads TGTGCCAGCTCACCCCAGGGTGAGCAGGACTCACCCCTCCACTTT. Its protein is CASSPQGEQDSPLHF. V is TRBV18 and J is TRBJ1-6, with D tentatively TRBD1 (5 bases). This CDR3 has 15 residues. V was cut by 3 bases and J by 10 bases, with 16 bases left in between. The germline V gene has CDR1 KGHSH and CDR2 LQKENI.

The chain is built from TRBV5-5 and TRBJ1-4; D not resolved. The CDR3 is made up of 16 amino acids. Germline-derived CDR1 and CDR2 are SGHKS and YYEKEE (reference sequence). Trimming stripped 3 bases from V and 4 bases from J, with 16 bases between. The CDR3 loop is CASSSVSTDGNEKLFF. In DNA, the CDR3 is TGTGCCAGCAGCTCCGTTTCCACAGACGGTAATGAAAAACTGTTTTTT. Supplemented by reference TRBV5-5 and TRBJ1-4, the full variable domain reads DAGVTQSPTHLIKTRGQQVTLRCSPISGHKSVSWYQQVLGQGPQFIFQYYEKEERGRGNFPDRFSARQFPNYSSELNVNALLLGDSALYLCASSSVSTDGNEKLFFGSGTQLSVL.

This chain connects TRBV11-3 to TRBJ1-1; D perhaps matches TRBD1 (5 bases). The CDR3 loop spans 15 amino acids. V lost 3 bases, J lost 4 bases, and 15 bases lay in between. CDR1 SGHNT and CDR2 YENEEA come from the germline V gene. The CDR3 spells CASSFGGEAGTEAFF. CDR3 bases: TGTGCCAGCAGCTTTGGGGGGGAGGCGGGCACTGAAGCTTTCTTT.

This sequence joins TRBV5-6 and TRBJ1-4; the D gene is possibly TRBD1 (5 bases). V gave up 0 bases and J gave up 8 bases, with 14 bases separating them. The CDR3 covers 15 residues. Looked up from germline, CDR1 is SGHDT and CDR2 is YYEEEE. The CDR3 reads CASSLVGQGAEKLFF. The CDR3 coding sequence is TGTGCCAGCAGCTTGGTAGGGCAGGGCGCCGAAAAACTGTTTTTT.

This clone was picked up one time. This chain uses TRBV19 with TRBJ2-1; 7 bases are shared with TRBD1. Germline values: CDR1 LNHDA, CDR2 SQIVND (reference sequence). The CDR3 contains 15 residues. V dropped 5 bases and J dropped 0; count of bases not matched to a gene: 4. CDR3 protein: CASSPSGGSYNEQFF. CDR3 bases: TGTGCCAGTAGTCCGTCAGGGGGCTCCTACAATGAGCAGTTCTTC.

This chain connects TRBV12-2 to TRBJ2-2; TRBD2 is the table's D call, not checked against the DNA. TRBV12-2 is a pseudogene. The CDR3 runs to 15 residues. In DNA form, the CDR3 reads TGTGCAAGTCGCGCGACTAGCGCCCCGACCGGGGAGCTGTTTTTT. This codes for CASRATSAPTGELFF.

This clone was recorded once. The genes are TRBV5-6 and TRBJ2-5, with a tentative D call TRBD1 (7 bases). Per the germline V gene, CDR1 is SGHDT and CDR2 is YYEEEE. With 3 bases removed from V and 5 bases from J, the gap between germline ends came to 14 bases. The CDR3 totals 14 residues. The CDR3 DNA reads as TGTGCCAGCAGCTCGAAGACAGGGACTGAGACCCAGTACTTC. Its protein product is CASSSKTGTETQYF.

The J gene is TRBJ2-1, the V gene TRBV30; 15 nucleotides match TRBD2. V lost 0 bases to trimming and J lost 10 bases; unmatched junction nucleotides: 4. Germline CDR1 GTSNPN, CDR2 SVGIG (reference sequence). The CDR3 contains 15 residues. The DNA for the CDR3 is TGTGCCTGGAGTGTTGGGACTAGCGGGAGGACCGAGCAGTTCTTC. Protein: CAWSVGTSGRTEQFF.

The rearrangement uses TRBV5-4 and TRBJ1-1; D gene uncertain. The CDR3 loop spans 11 amino acids. Germline-derived CDR1 and CDR2 are SGHNT and YYREEE (reference sequence). Deletions cut 5 bases from V and 1 base from J, with 3 bases between. As DNA, the CDR3 is TGTGCCAGCAGTGGGAACACTGAAGCTTTCTTT. This translates into CASSGNTEAFF.

The chain links TRBV25-1 to TRBJ2-1, with 10 bases matching TRBD2. J lost 7 bases, V lost 3 bases, and 9 bases had no gene match. The CDR3 spans 16 residues. Germline CDR1 is MGHDK and CDR2 is SYGVNS. CDR3 region: CASSEVKSGGGNEQFF. The CDR3 DNA is TGTGCCAGCAGTGAGGTAAAGAGCGGGGGGGGTAATGAGCAGTTCTTC.

The chain joins TRBV2 to TRBJ1-1; D remains ambiguous. V was cut by 6 bases and J by 5 bases, with 19 bases left in between. Germline assignment: CDR1 SNHLY and CDR2 FYNNEI. The CDR3 is made up of 15 amino acids. The CDR3 DNA follows: TGTGCCAGCAGGGCGAGGGCTGAGTACCGTACTGAAGCTTTCTTT. Its protein is CASRARAEYRTEAFF.

In its sample, this clone was seen once. V and J are TRBV6-5 and TRBJ1-6; D unclear. Germline CDR1 MNHEY, CDR2 SVGAGI. Deletions cut 4 bases from V and 2 bases from J, with 9 bases between. The CDR3 runs 15 residues. The CDR3 region is CASSFSMTYNSPLHF. The CDR3 DNA sequence: TGTGCCAGCAGTTTTAGTATGACCTATAATTCACCCCTCCACTTT.

This clone occurred once. The genes are TRBV18 and TRBJ1-1; perhaps TRBD1 as D (5 bases). CDR1 and CDR2 from the germline V gene are KGHSH and LQKENI. CDR3 length: 14 residues. Trimming shortened V by 3 bases and J by 2 bases, and 10 bases separated the two germline ends. The CDR3 nucleotides are TGTGCCAGCTCACCGCTGGGGGACAACACTGAAGCTTTCTTT. Translation gives CASSPLGDNTEAFF.

The V call is TRBV12-5, the J call TRBJ2-6; TRBD1 or TRBD2 may be the D gene (5 bases each). With 2 bases removed from V and 3 bases from J, the gap between germline ends came to 14 bases. Germline V gene lookup returns CDR1 LGHNT and CDR2 FRNRAP. The CDR3 has 17 amino acids. The CDR3 spells CASGLRRAGGGANVLTF. CDR3 bases: TGTGCTAGTGGTTTGCGAAGGGCTGGGGGTGGGGCCAACGTCCTGACTTTC. Drawing the rest from reference TRBV12-5 and TRBJ2-6, the complete variable domain is DARVTQTPRHKVTEMGQEVTMRCQPILGHNTVFWYRQTMMQGLELLAYFRNRAPLDDSGMPKDRFSAEMPDATLATLKIQPSEPRDSAVYFCASGLRRAGGGANVLTFGAGSRLTVL.

The V gene is TRBV18, the J gene TRBJ2-5, with 9 bases matching TRBD1. Germline V lookup: CDR1 KGHSH, CDR2 LQKENI. Trimming removed 5 bases from V and 2 bases from J; junction bases left unmatched: 3. The CDR3 runs 14 residues. The CDR3 DNA follows: TGTGCCAGCTCATATGACAGGGGGCAAGAGACCCAGTACTTC. This encodes CASSYDRGQETQYF.

The chain carries TRBV10-3 and TRBJ1-6, with TRBD1 identical over 8 bases. Germline trimming cut 10 bases from V and 7 bases from J; bases unmatched to any gene: 6. The CDR3 runs 13 residues. CDR1 ENHRY and CDR2 SYGVKD come from the germline V gene. CDR3 amino acids: CASGTGPNSPLHF. The CDR3 DNA is TGTGCCAGCGGGACAGGCCCCAATTCACCCCTCCACTTT.